The rows below give T cell receptor beta chains drawn from one sample of a study of blood T cell repertoires in COVID-19. The method was immunoSEQ multiplex PCR; TCRdb's version includes in-frame clones alone and lacks a portion of them. Of 85,000 to 130,000 clones in the sample, approximately 80% are singletons; the top ten hold 11% to 15%. The sequenced sample was peripheral blood. Every receptor here comes from a woman aged 55-69 years with acute or convalescent COVID-19. Both conserved end residues are trimmed from each CDR3.

cdr3_length: 9
j_call: TRBJ2-7
v_call: TRBV7-8
cdr3_aa: ASSLRDEQY

cdr3_length: 13
j_call: TRBJ2-1
v_call: TRBV2
cdr3_aa: ASRATSGRGNEQF

cdr3_length: 14
j_call: TRBJ1-6
v_call: TRBV30
cdr3_aa: AWSWDRSSYNSPLH

cdr3_length: 12
j_call: TRBJ1-5
v_call: TRBV19
cdr3_aa: ASSIFQNNQPQH

cdr3_length: 9
j_call: TRBJ1-2
v_call: TRBV2
cdr3_aa: ASSANYGYT

cdr3_length: 13
j_call: TRBJ2-7
v_call: TRBV27
cdr3_aa: ASSTGLAGGLEQY

cdr3_length: 10
j_call: TRBJ2-7
v_call: TRBV7-9
cdr3_aa: ASSFTGYEQY

cdr3_length: 14
j_call: TRBJ2-3
v_call: TRBV14
cdr3_aa: ASSPFYRGLVDTQY

cdr3_length: 13
j_call: TRBJ1-4
v_call: TRBV7-2
cdr3_aa: ASSLTHATNEKLF

cdr3_length: 14
j_call: TRBJ1-4
v_call: TRBV15
cdr3_aa: ATSRDAIRTNEKLF

cdr3_length: 13
j_call: TRBJ1-2
v_call: TRBV6-6
cdr3_aa: ASRARLGADHGYT

cdr3_length: 12
j_call: TRBJ2-7
v_call: TRBV5-1
cdr3_aa: ASSLGGRVHEQY

cdr3_length: 13
j_call: TRBJ2-1
v_call: TRBV5-4
cdr3_aa: ASSAYRAAYNEQF

cdr3_length: 15
j_call: TRBJ2-2
v_call: TRBV7-9
cdr3_aa: ASSPLLMQTSTGELF

cdr3_length: 13
j_call: TRBJ2-6
v_call: TRBV7-9
cdr3_aa: ASSWQGGGANVLT

cdr3_length: 12
j_call: TRBJ1-3
v_call: TRBV11-2
cdr3_aa: ASSPGTGGNTIY

cdr3_length: 13
j_call: TRBJ1-2
v_call: TRBV5-1
cdr3_aa: ASSLAGQTSYGYT

cdr3_length: 12
j_call: TRBJ2-7
v_call: TRBV7-2
cdr3_aa: ASSLRGGASEQY

cdr3_length: 13
j_call: TRBJ1-1
v_call: TRBV28
cdr3_aa: ASRAGGHQNTEAF

cdr3_length: 11
j_call: TRBJ2-7
v_call: TRBV27
cdr3_aa: ASSERGSYEQY

cdr3_length: 13
j_call: TRBJ1-4
v_call: TRBV16
cdr3_aa: ASSQAGRENEKLF

cdr3_length: 11
j_call: TRBJ1-1
v_call: TRBV12-3/TRBV12-4
cdr3_aa: ASSLGRQVEAF

cdr3_length: 13
j_call: TRBJ1-1
v_call: TRBV6-5
cdr3_aa: ASSYSRGMNTEAF

cdr3_length: 14
j_call: TRBJ1-3
v_call: TRBV7-9
cdr3_aa: ASSSRESVSGNTIY

cdr3_length: 12
j_call: TRBJ1-6
v_call: TRBV6-6
cdr3_aa: ASSYRQGHSPLH

cdr3_length: 15
j_call: TRBJ2-3
v_call: TRBV4-1
cdr3_aa: ASSQGGGGRAGDTQY

cdr3_length: 11
j_call: TRBJ2-7
v_call: TRBV11-2
cdr3_aa: ASSTRVSYEQY